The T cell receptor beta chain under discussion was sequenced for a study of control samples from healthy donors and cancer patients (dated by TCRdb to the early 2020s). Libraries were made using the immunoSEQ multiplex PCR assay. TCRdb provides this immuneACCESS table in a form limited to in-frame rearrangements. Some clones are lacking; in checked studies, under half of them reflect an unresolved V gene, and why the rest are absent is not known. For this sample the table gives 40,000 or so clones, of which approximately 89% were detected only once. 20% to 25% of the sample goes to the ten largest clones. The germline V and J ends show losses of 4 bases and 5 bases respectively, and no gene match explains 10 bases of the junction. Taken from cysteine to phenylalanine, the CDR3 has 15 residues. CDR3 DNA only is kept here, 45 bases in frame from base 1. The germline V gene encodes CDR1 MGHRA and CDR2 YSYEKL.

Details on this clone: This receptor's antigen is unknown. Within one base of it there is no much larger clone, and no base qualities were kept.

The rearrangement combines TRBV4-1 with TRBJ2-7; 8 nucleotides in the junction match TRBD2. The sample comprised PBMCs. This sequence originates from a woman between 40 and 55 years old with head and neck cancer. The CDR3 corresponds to CASSPLAREEDEQYF. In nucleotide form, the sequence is TGCGCCAGCAGCCCCCTAGCGCGGGAGGAGGACGAGCAGTACTTC.